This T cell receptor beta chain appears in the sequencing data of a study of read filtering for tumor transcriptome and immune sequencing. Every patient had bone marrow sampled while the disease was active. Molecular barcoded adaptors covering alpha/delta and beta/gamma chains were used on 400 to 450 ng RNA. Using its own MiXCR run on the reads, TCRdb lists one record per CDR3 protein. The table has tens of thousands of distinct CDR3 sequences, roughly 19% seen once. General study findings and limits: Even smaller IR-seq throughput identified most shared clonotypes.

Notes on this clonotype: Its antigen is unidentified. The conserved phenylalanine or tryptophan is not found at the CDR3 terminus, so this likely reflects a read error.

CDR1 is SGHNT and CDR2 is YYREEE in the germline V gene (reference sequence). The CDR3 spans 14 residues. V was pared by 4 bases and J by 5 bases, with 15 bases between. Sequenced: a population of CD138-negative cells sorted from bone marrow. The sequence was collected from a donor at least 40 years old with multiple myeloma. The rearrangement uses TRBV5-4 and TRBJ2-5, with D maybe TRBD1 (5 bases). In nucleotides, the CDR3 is TGTGCCAGCAGCCTCCGGACAAATCAGGAGACCCAGTACCTC. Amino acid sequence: CASSLRTNQETQYL.